This is a list of T cell receptor beta chains from one sample in a study of OX40 agonist ivuxolimab in advanced cancers. Produced via immunoSEQ multiplex PCR; TCRdb's table is partial and in-frame only. The sample lists 20,000 to 25,000 clones, 75% to 85% occurring once. The source material was CD4+ or CD8+ T cells sorted from blood, sampled in a trial of the OX40 agonist ivuxolimab. These receptors were collected from an adult with an advanced solid tumor such as melanoma, head and neck, liver or kidney cancer. The CDR3 runs from the conserved cysteine through the conserved F or W. A D gene is named only where the DNA matches it firmly. Expanded clones get a size class; other rows say once, few or many, or leave the size out.

clone_size,j_call,v_call,d_call,cdr3_nt,cdr3_aa
-,TRBJ1-1,TRBV30,TRBD1,TGTGCCTGTCCGGGACAGGGGAGGTCTGAAGCTTTCTTT,CACPGQGRSEAFF
-,TRBJ2-1,TRBV7-7,-,TGTGCTAGCAGCTTAGGCAGGGTGGCGTACAATGAGCAGTTCTTC,CASSLGRVAYNEQFF
-,TRBJ2-2,TRBV18,TRBD1,TGTGCCAGCTCCCCCGGACAGGGCGGCACCGGGGAGCTGTTTTTT,CASSPGQGGTGELFF
-,TRBJ2-1,TRBV4-1,TRBD2,TGCGCCAGCAGCCACACTAGCGGGAGAGGCAATGAGCAGTTCTTC,CASSHTSGRGNEQFF
few,TRBJ2-2,TRBV5-6,-,TGTGCCAGCAGCTGGAGTTCCGGGGAGCTGTTTTTT,CASSWSSGELFF
-,TRBJ2-3,TRBV4-1,-,TGCGCCAGCAGCCAAGAGGGTCGGCAGGGCCGGGGGTCAGATACGCAGTATTTT,CASSQEGRQGRGSDTQYF
-,TRBJ2-3,TRBV6-4,TRBD2,TGTGCCAGCAGTGTAGCGGGGGAGTACACAGATACGCAGTATTTT,CASSVAGEYTDTQYF
-,TRBJ1-2,TRBV2,TRBD1,TGTGCCAGCAAGGGGACAGGGATCTATGGCTACACCTTC,CASKGTGIYGYTF
-,TRBJ1-2,TRBV6-6,-,TGTGCCAGCAGTGGGAGTGGGGATCCGAACTATGGCTACACCTTC,CASSGSGDPNYGYTF
-,TRBJ2-2,TRBV7-3,-,TGTGCCAGCAGCTTAGTGCCTGGGGAGCTGTTTTTT,CASSLVPGELFF
-,TRBJ2-5,TRBV9,-,TGTGCCAGCAGCGGCTCCACAGGAGACGGGGAGACCCAGTACTTC,CASSGSTGDGETQYF
once,TRBJ2-2,TRBV11-3,TRBD2,TGTGCCAGCAGCCGATCCCTCGGCGCGGGAGAAACCGGGGAGCTGTTTTTT,CASSRSLGAGETGELFF
-,TRBJ2-5,TRBV5-4,TRBD2,TGTGCCAGCATCACCTCTTCGGGGGGGCAAGAGACCCAGTACTTC,CASITSSGGQETQYF
-,TRBJ1-4,TRBV5-5,-,TGTGCCAGCAGCTTGGGACTAACAACTAATGAAAAACTGTTTTTT,CASSLGLTTNEKLFF
few,TRBJ2-1,TRBV7-2,-,TGTGCCAGCAGCTCCTCCTCAAGGGCCAATGAGCAGTTCTTC,CASSSSSRANEQFF
-,TRBJ2-2,TRBV4-1,TRBD1,TGCGCCAGCAGCCATCTCCAGGCAGGGGGAATCACCGGGGAGCTGTTTTTT,CASSHLQAGGITGELFF
-,TRBJ2-1,TRBV7-6,-,TGTGCCAGCAGCTGGGACACCTACAATGAGCAGTTCTTC,CASSWDTYNEQFF
-,TRBJ1-2,TRBV9,-,TGTGCCAACCCCAAGGGTACGGAAACGTATGGCTACACCTTC,CANPKGTETYGYTF
-,TRBJ2-1,TRBV9,-,TGTGCCAGCAGTTTCCAGGGCTCGGGGCCCTCCTACAATGAGCAGTTCTTC,CASSFQGSGPSYNEQFF
-,TRBJ1-1,TRBV7-9,-,TGTGCCAGCAGCTTAGACACCAGTGAAGCTTTCTTT,CASSLDTSEAFF
-,TRBJ2-3,TRBV18,-,TGTGCCAGCTCACCACCGGGGGAGGCCACAGATACGCAGTATTTT,CASSPPGEATDTQYF
-,TRBJ2-1,TRBV7-7,TRBD2,TGTGCTAGCAGCGCCGATAGCGGGAGGGCCTACAATGAGCAGTTCTTC,CASSADSGRAYNEQFF